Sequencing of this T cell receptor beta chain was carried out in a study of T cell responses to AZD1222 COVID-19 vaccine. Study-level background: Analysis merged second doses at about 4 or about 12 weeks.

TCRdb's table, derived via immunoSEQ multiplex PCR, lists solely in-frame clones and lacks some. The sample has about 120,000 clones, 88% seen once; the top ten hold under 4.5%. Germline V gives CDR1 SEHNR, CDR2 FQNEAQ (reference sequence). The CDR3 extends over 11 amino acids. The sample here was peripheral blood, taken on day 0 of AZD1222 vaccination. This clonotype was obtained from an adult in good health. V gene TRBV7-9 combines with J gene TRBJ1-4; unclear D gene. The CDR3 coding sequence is TGTGCGGTGGAGACCGGTGAAAAACTGTTTTTT. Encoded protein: CAVETGEKLFF.